Listed here are 10 T cell receptor beta chains from one sample, sequenced in a study of cytomegalovirus exposure and HLA in healthy donors. In the PCR, 60 Vbeta and 13 Jbeta primers were used. This table comes from immunoSEQ multiplex PCR, and its TCRdb copy is limited to in-frame clones, with some not included. Among over 120,000 clones, 75% to 90% were seen once, and the ten largest hold around 4.4%. Sequencing input: PBMCs. The receptors originated from a man aged 40-55 years in good health and CMV-seronegative.

The gene calls are TRBV2 and TRBJ1-5; D is perhaps TRBD1 (5 bases). V was clipped by 2 bases and J by 9 bases, with 29 bases between them. CDR3 length: 19 amino acids. From germline, CDR1 is SNHLY and CDR2 FYNNEI. As DNA, the CDR3 is TGTGCCAGCAGTGAACTAAACTCGTGGGGGACTGAAGAACCGCGGCCCCAGCATTTT. Encoded protein: CASSELNSWGTEEPRPQHF.

The gene calls are TRBV7-2 and TRBJ2-5, with a possible D match to TRBD1 (8 bases). Trimming cost V 5 bases and J 4 bases, with 14 bases left between them. The germline V gene encodes CDR1 SGHTA and CDR2 FQGNSA. The CDR3 is made up of 14 amino acids. The CDR3 loop reads CASSANRGGETQYF. The CDR3 nucleotides are TGTGCCAGCAGCGCGAACAGGGGGGGAGAGACCCAGTACTTC.

This chain links TRBV29-1 with TRBJ2-7; D may be TRBD2 (5 bases). Trimming shortened V by 7 bases and J by 2 bases, and 12 bases separated the two germline ends. The germline CDR1 and CDR2 sequences are SQVTM and ANQGSEA. This CDR3 is built from 12 residues. The CDR3 region is CSGGEPPYEQYF. CDR3 bases: TGCAGCGGGGGAGAGCCTCCCTACGAGCAGTACTTC.

This clone occurred once. The chain recombines TRBV9 with TRBJ2-7, with 10 positions matching TRBD2. Germline lookup yields CDR1 SGDLS and CDR2 YYNGEE. The CDR3 has 14 residues. J gave up 3 bases and V 3 bases, and 3 bases lay outside the gene matches. The CDR3 sequence: CASSASGGNYEQYF. CDR3 in DNA: TGTGCCAGCAGCGCTAGCGGGGGAAACTACGAGCAGTACTTC.

This clone has more than one count but fewer than ten. The rearrangement uses TRBV5-5 and TRBJ2-7, with TRBD1 matching 8 bases. The junction had 11 bases not matched to a gene; V was cut back by 5 bases and J by 1 base. Looked up from germline, CDR1 is SGHKS and CDR2 is YYEKEE (reference sequence). The CDR3 contains 16 residues. CDR3 residues: CASRRPGTGASYEQYF. The CDR3 DNA follows: TGTGCCAGCAGGCGACCTGGGACAGGCGCTTCCTACGAGCAGTACTTC.

The chain has TRBV28 and TRBJ1-2; 7 positions agree with TRBD1. The V segment lost 6 bases and the J segment 7 bases; nucleotides outside the gene matches: 8. This CDR3 has 13 residues. The germline V gene encodes CDR1 MDHEN and CDR2 SYDVKM. CDR3 sequence (DNA): TGTGCCAGCAGCCCAGACAGGGTTCGTGGCTACACCTTC. Translated: CASSPDRVRGYTF.

The count of this clone is one. The chain recombines TRBV7-3 with TRBJ2-3; TRBD2 matches at 8 bases. Germline V gene data show CDR1 as SGHTA and CDR2 as FQGTGA. V gave up 7 bases and J gave up 2 bases; unmatched junction bases: 11. This CDR3 is 16 amino acids long. DNA for the CDR3: TGTGCCAGCACTCGAGACGGGGGGGGCCTCACAGATACGCAGTATTTT. It yields the protein CASTRDGGGLTDTQYF.

The gene calls are TRBV7-9 and TRBJ2-5; the match to TRBD1 covers 9 bases. V was pared by 4 bases and J by 3 bases, with 9 bases of the junction left unmatched. The germline V gene encodes CDR1 SEHNR and CDR2 FQNEAQ (reference sequence). The CDR3 extends over 16 amino acids. DNA for the CDR3: TGTGCCAGCAGCTCGCAGACAGGGGGGAGAAAAGAGACCCAGTACTTC. This translates into CASSSQTGGRKETQYF. Filled out from reference TRBV7-9 and TRBJ2-5, the complete variable domain reads DTGVSQNPRHKITKRGQNVTFRCDPISEHNRLYWYRQTLGQGPEFLTYFQNEAQLEKSRLLSDRFSAERPKGSFSTLEIQRTEQGDSAMYLCASSSQTGGRKETQYFGPGTRLLVL.

The gene calls are TRBV7-2 and TRBJ1-1, with 8 bases matching TRBD1. V lost 5 bases to trimming and J lost 3 bases; unmatched junction nucleotides: 5. CDR1 is SGHTA, CDR2 FQGNSA, per germline. This CDR3 has 14 amino acids. The CDR3 is CASSPRTGYTEAFF. Here the CDR3 DNA reads TGTGCCAGCAGCCCTCGGACAGGGTACACTGAAGCTTTCTTT.

This clone was counted a few times. V is TRBV5-1 and J is TRBJ1-2; 7 nucleotides agree with TRBD1. Trimming took 3 bases from V and 8 from J; bases not matched to a gene: 4. Germline-derived CDR1 and CDR2 are SGHRS and YFSETQ. This CDR3 has 12 residues. CDR3 sequence reads: CASSSTGDGYTF. Written as DNA, the CDR3 is TGCGCCAGCAGCTCTACAGGGGACGGCTACACCTTC.